The TCR beta chain under discussion was sequenced for a study of glioma-infiltrating T cells. The sample holds many counts of this clonotype. Its antigen is not known. Using RNA template, CDR3s of TCR alpha and beta were amplified with iRepertoire arm-PCR. Input was 100-400 ng of tissue mRNA or PBMC total RNA. TCRdb passed the multiplex PCR reads through MiXCR, listing each CDR3 protein once. The top ten hold 35% of the sample, which has roughly 120,000 distinct CDR3 sequences, 25% to 30% seen once. CDR3 size: 13 residues. V lost 5 bases and J 2 bases, leaving 12 bases between the germline ends. CDR1 DFQATT and CDR2 SNEGSKA come from the germline V gene (reference sequence). General observations from the study: Non-neoplastic patients had below-expected tissue-blood divergence, while all gliomas exceeded expectation. Only very few CDR3 sequences appeared in both tissue and blood.

J is TRBJ1-1 and V is TRBV20-1, with D possibly being TRBD1 (6 bases). The clonotype originates from a human donor with low-grade glioma or glioblastoma, undergoing nonglioma brain surgery, or in good health (not recorded which). The sample consisted of glioma tissue, nonneoplastic brain tissue, or PBMCs (not recorded which). CDR3 residues: CSAPRGVNTEAFF. The CDR3 coding sequence is TGCAGTGCTCCGAGGGGGGTTAACACTGAAGCTTTCTTT.